This T cell receptor (beta chain) was retrieved from a study of blood T cell repertoires in COVID-19. The overall study: The United States, Italy and Spain provided the acute and convalescent COVID-19 samples. Nucleic acid was either cDNA or gDNA, and it came from T cells, B-cell-depleted T cells, or PBMCs.

As processed by the authors: Reference gene primer amplification yielded estimated nucleated cell counts. This table comes from immunoSEQ multiplex PCR, and its TCRdb copy is limited to in-frame clones, with some not included. V and J calls and clone size are those listed in that table; D and trimming were worked out from the DNA. Among roughly 80,000 clones listed, 82% were seen once. Germline assignment: CDR1 LNHNV and CDR2 YYDKDF (reference sequence). This CDR3 has 15 residues. V lost 4 bases and J 4 bases, leaving 16 bases between the germline ends. The sequence was collected from a human donor in a cohort sampled during active COVID-19. The sequencing input was peripheral blood. This rearrangement joins TRBV15 to TRBJ2-5; possibly TRBD1 for D (6 bases). This CDR3 reads CATSTPSTGRETQYF. DNA for the CDR3: TGTGCCACCAGCACCCCCTCGACAGGTCGAGAGACCCAGTACTTC.